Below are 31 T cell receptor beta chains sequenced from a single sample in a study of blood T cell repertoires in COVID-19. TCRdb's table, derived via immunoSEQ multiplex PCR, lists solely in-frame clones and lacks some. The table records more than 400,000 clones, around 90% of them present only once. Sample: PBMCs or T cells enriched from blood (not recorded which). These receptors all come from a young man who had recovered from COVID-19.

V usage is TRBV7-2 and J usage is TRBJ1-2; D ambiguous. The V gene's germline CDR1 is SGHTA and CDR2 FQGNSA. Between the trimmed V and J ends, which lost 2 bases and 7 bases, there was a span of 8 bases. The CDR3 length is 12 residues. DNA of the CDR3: TGTGCCAGCAGCTTAACCATCGGTGGCTACACCTTC. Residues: CASSLTIGGYTF.

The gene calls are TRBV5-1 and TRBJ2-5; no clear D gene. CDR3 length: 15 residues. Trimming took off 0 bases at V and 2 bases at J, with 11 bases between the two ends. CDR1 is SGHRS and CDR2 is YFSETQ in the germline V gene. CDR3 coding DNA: TGCGCCAGCAGCTTGGTGATGTCTAAACAAGAGACCCAGTACTTC. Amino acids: CASSLVMSKQETQYF. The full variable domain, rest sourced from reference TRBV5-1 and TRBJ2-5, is KAGVTQTPRYLIKTRGQQVTLSCSPISGHRSVSWYQQTPGQGLQFLFEYFSETQRNKGNFPGRFSGRQFSNSRSEMNVSTLELGDSALYLCASSLVMSKQETQYFGPGTRLLVL.

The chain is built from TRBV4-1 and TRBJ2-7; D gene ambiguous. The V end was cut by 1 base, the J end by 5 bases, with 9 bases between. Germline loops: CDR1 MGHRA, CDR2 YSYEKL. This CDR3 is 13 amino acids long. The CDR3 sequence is CASSQALVHEQYF. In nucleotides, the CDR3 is TGCGCCAGCAGCCAAGCTTTAGTTCACGAGCAGTACTTC.

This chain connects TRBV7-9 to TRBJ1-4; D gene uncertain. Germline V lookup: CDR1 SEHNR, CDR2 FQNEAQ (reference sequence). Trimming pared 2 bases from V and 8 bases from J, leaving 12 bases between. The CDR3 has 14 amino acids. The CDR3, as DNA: TGTGCCAGCAGCTTACGGCAGGAGGCGGAAAAACTGTTTTTT. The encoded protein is CASSLRQEAEKLFF.

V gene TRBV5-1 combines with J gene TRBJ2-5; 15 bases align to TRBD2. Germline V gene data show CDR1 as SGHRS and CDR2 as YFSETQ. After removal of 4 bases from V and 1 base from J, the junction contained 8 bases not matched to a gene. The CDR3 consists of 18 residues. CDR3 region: CASSPGTSGGLFQETQYF. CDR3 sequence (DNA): TGCGCCAGCAGCCCTGGGACTAGCGGGGGGCTCTTCCAAGAGACCCAGTACTTC.

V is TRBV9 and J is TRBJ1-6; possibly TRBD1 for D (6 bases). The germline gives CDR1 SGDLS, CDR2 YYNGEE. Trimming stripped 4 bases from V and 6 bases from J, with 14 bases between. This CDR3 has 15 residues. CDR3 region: CASSSQGIGNSPLHF. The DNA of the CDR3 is TGTGCCAGCAGCTCACAGGGTATAGGTAATTCACCCCTCCACTTT.

The CDR3 protein is CSVGGYTSGELFF. CDR3 DNA sequence: TGCAGCGTTGGCGGCTATACTTCCGGGGAGCTGTTTTTT. V is TRBV29-1 and J is TRBJ2-2, with D unresolved. Per germline, CDR1 SQVTM and CDR2 ANQGSEA. The CDR3 has 13 residues. V was shortened by 4 bases and J by 6 bases, with 12 bases between the two germline ends.

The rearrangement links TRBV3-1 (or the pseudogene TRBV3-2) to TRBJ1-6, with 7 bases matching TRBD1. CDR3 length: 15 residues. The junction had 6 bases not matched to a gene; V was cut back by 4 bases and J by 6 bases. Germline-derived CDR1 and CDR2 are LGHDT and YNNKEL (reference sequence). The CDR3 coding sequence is TGTGCCAGCAGCCCTGGACAGGACGGTAATTCACCCCTCCACTTT. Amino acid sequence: CASSPGQDGNSPLHF.

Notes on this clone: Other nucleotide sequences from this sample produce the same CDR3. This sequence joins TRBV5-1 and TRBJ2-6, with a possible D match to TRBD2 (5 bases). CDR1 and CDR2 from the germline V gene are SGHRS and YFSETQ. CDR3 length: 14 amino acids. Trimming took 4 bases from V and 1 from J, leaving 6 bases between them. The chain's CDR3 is CASSRGSGANVLTF. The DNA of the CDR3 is TGCGCCAGCAGCCGGGGATCTGGGGCCAACGTCCTGACTTTC. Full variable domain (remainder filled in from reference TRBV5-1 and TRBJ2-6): KAGVTQTPRYLIKTRGQQVTLSCSPISGHRSVSWYQQTPGQGLQFLFEYFSETQRNKGNFPGRFSGRQFSNSRSEMNVSTLELGDSALYLCASSRGSGANVLTFGAGSRLTVL.

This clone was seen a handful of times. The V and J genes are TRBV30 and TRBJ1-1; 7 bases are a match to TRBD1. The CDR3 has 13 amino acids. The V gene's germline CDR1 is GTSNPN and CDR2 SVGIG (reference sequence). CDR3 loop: CVSSRDRNTEAFF. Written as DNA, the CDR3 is TGTGTTTCCTCCCGGGACAGGAACACTGAAGCTTTCTTT.

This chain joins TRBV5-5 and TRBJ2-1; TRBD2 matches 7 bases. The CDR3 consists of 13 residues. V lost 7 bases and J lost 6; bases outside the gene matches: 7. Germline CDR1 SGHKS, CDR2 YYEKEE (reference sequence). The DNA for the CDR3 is TGTGCCAGCGTAACTTGGGGGGGCAATGAGCAGTTCTTC. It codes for CASVTWGGNEQFF. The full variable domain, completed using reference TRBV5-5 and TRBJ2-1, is DAGVTQSPTHLIKTRGQQVTLRCSPISGHKSVSWYQQVLGQGPQFIFQYYEKEERGRGNFPDRFSARQFPNYSSELNVNALLLGDSALYLCASVTWGGNEQFFGPGTRLTVL.

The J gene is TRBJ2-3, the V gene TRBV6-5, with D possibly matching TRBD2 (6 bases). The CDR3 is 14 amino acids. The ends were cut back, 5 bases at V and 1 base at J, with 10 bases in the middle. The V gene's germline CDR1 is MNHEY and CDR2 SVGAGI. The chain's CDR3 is CASSRGGGTDTQYF. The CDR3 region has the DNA TGTGCCAGCAGTAGGGGCGGGGGCACAGATACGCAGTATTTT.

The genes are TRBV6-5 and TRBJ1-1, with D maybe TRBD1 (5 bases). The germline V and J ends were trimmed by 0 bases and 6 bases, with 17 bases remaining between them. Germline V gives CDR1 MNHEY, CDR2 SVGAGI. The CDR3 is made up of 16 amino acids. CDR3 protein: CASSYSIRGRGSEAFF. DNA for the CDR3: TGTGCCAGCAGTTACTCGATTAGGGGTAGGGGCTCTGAAGCTTTCTTT.

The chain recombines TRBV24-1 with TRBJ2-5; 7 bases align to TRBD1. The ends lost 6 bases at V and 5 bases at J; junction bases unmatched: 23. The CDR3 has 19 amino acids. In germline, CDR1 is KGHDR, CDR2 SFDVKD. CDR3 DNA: TGTGCCACCAGTCCATACCCCCGACAGGGACGAGGGATATGTGAGACCCAGTACTTC. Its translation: CATSPYPRQGRGICETQYF.

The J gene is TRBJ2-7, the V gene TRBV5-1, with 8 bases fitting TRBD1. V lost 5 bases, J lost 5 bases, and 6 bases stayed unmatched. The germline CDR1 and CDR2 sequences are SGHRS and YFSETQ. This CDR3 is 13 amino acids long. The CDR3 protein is CASRGTGINEQYF. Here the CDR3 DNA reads TGCGCCAGCAGGGGGACAGGAATTAACGAGCAGTACTTC.

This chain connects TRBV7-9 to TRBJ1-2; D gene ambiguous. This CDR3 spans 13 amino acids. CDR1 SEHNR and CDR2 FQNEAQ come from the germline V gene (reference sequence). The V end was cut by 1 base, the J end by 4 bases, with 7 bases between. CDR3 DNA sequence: TGTGCCAGCAGCTTAGAACGGAGCTATGGCTACACCTTC. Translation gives CASSLERSYGYTF.

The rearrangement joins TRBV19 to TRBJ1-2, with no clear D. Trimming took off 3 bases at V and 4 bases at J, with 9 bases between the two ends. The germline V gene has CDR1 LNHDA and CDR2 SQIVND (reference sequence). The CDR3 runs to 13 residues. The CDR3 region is CASSMRLSYGYTF. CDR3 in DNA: TGTGCCAGTAGTATGAGACTTAGCTATGGCTACACCTTC.

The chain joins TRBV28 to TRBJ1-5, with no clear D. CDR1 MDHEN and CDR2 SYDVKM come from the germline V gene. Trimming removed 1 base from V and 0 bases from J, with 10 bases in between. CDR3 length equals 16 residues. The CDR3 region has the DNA TGTGCCAGCAGTTTATATTTGTCTTATAGCAATCAGCCCCAGCATTTT. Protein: CASSLYLSYSNQPQHF.

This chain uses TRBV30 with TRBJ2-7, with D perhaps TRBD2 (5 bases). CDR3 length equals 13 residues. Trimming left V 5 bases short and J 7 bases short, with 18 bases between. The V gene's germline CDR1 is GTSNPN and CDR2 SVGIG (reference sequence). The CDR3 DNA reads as TGTGCCTGGGCGACGGAGGCCCCTGGGGAGCAGTACTTC. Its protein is CAWATEAPGEQYF.

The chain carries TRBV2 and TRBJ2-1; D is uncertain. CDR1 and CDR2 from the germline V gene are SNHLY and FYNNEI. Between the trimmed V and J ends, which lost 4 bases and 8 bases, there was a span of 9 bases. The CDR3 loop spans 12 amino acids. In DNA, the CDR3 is TGTGCCAGCAGTGTTCGGGTTCATGAGCAGTTCTTC. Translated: CASSVRVHEQFF. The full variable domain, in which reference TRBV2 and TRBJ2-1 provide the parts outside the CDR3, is EPEVTQTPSHQVTQMGQEVILRCVPISNHLYFYWYRQILGQKVEFLVSFYNNEISEKSEIFDDQFSVERPDGSNFTLKIRSTKLEDSAMYFCASSVRVHEQFFGPGTRLTVL.

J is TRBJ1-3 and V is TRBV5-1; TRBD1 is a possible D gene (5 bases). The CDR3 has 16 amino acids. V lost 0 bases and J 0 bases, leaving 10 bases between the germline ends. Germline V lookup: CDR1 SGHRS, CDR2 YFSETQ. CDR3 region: CASSLGGTSSGNTIYF. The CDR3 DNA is TGCGCCAGCAGCTTGGGGGGCACCAGCTCTGGAAACACCATATATTTT.

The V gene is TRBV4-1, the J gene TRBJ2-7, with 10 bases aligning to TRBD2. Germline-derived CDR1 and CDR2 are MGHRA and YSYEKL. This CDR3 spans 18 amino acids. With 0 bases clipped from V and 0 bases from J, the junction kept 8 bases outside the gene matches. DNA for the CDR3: TGCGCCAGCAGCCAAGATCCTGGACTAGCGGATAGCTCCTACGAGCAGTACTTC. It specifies CASSQDPGLADSSYEQYF.

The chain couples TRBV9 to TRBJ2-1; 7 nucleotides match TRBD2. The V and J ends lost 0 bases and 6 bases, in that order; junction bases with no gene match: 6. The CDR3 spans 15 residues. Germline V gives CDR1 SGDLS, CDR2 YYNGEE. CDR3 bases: TGTGCCAGCAGCGTAGGGGCTAGCGGAATCAATGAGCAGTTCTTC. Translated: CASSVGASGINEQFF.

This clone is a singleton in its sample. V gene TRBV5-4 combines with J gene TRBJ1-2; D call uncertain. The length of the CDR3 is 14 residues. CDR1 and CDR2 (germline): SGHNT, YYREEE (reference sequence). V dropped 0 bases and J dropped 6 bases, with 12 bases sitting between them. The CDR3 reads CASSLGAAGDGYTF. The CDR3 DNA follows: TGTGCCAGCAGCTTGGGAGCGGCTGGAGATGGCTACACCTTC. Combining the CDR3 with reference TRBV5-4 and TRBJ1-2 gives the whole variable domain ETGVTQSPTHLIKTRGQQVTLRCSSQSGHNTVSWYQQALGQGPQFIFQYYREEENGRGNFPPRFSGLQFPNYSSELNVNALELDDSALYLCASSLGAAGDGYTFGSGTRLTVV.

In DNA, the CDR3 is TGTGCCAGCAGCCCCAATAGCGGGAGTTACAATGAGCAGTTCTTC. It encodes CASSPNSGSYNEQFF. The J gene is TRBJ2-1, the V gene TRBV11-1; TRBD2 matches at 9 bases. Trimming at V came to 5 bases and at J to 4 bases, leaving 6 bases not matched to a gene. CDR3 length: 15 residues. Germline V gives CDR1 SGHAT, CDR2 FQDESV (reference sequence).

CDR3 region: CASSLKGQRETQYF. The CDR3 coding sequence is TGTGCCAGCAGTCTAAAGGGGCAGCGAGAGACCCAGTACTTC. This rearrangement joins TRBV14 to TRBJ2-5, with a tentative D call TRBD1 (5 bases). CDR3 length: 14 amino acids. Germline V gene sequence: CDR1 SGHDN, CDR2 FVKESK. V was cut by 6 bases and J by 4 bases, with 15 bases left in between.

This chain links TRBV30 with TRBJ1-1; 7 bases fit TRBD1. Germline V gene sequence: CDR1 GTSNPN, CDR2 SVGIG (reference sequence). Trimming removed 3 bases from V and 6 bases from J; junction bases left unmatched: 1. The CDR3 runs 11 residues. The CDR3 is CAWRDRAEAFF. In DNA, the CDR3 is TGTGCCTGGAGAGACAGGGCTGAAGCTTTCTTT.

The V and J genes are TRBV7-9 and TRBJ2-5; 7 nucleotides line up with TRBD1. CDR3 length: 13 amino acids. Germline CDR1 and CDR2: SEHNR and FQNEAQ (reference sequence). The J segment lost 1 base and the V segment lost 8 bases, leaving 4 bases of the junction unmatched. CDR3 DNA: TGTGCCAGCGCCCGGGACAGCCAAGAGACCCAGTACTTC. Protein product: CASARDSQETQYF.

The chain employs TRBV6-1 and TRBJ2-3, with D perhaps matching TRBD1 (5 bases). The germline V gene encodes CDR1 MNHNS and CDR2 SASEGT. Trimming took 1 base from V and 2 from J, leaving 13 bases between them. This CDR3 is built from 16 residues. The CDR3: CASSEEGEWYTDTQYF. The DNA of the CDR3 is TGTGCCAGCAGTGAAGAAGGGGAATGGTACACAGATACGCAGTATTTT.

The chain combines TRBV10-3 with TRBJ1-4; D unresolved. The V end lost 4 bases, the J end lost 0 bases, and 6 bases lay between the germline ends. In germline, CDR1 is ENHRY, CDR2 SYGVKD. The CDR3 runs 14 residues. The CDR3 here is CAISVTATNEKLFF. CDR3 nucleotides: TGTGCCATCAGTGTAACTGCAACTAATGAAAAACTGTTTTTT.

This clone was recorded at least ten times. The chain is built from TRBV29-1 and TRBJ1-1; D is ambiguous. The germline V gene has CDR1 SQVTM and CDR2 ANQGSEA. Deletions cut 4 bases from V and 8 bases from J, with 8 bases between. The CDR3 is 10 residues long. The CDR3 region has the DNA TGCAGCGTTGTAAGCGCCGAAGCTTTCTTT. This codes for CSVVSAEAFF.